The 5 T cell receptor beta chains presented below share a single source sample, sequenced in a study of cytomegalovirus exposure and HLA in healthy donors. Use of 60 Vbeta and 13 Jbeta primers characterized the PCR. The data were produced by immunoSEQ multiplex PCR, yet TCRdb's version contains in-frame clones alone and is incomplete. This table holds 70,000 to 85,000 clones, under 65% found once. Source material: PBMCs. The receptors here all came from a male donor in good health and CMV-seropositive.

The J gene is TRBJ2-3, the V gene TRBV9; D may be TRBD2 (6 bases). CDR1 and CDR2 from the germline V gene are SGDLS and YYNGEE. V was shortened by 4 bases and J by 2 bases, with 17 bases between the two germline ends. The CDR3 runs 16 residues. This chain's CDR3 is CASSPRPRDFTDTQYF. For the CDR3, the DNA is TGTGCCAGCAGCCCTCGCCCCAGGGACTTCACAGATACGCAGTATTTT.

J is TRBJ2-1 and V is TRBV5-6, with D possibly TRBD1 on 6 matching bases. The CDR3 covers 15 residues. V shed 7 bases and J shed 0 bases, with 14 bases lying between them. Per germline, CDR1 SGHDT and CDR2 YYEEEE. CDR3 residues: CASGRDTSSYNEQFF. CDR3 in DNA: TGTGCCAGCGGTCGGGACACTAGCTCCTACAATGAGCAGTTCTTC.

This clone was picked up a small number of times. The CDR3 DNA is TGCGCCAGCGGTGACAGCCTCTACGAGCAGTACTTC. Translating it yields CASGDSLYEQYF. This chain joins TRBV5-1 and TRBJ2-7, with D perhaps TRBD1 (5 bases). V was cut by 7 bases and J by 3 bases, with 11 bases left in between. Germline-derived CDR1 and CDR2 are SGHRS and YFSETQ. CDR3 size: 12 residues.

Only a few counts were recorded for this clone. This CDR3 reads CASSEMGGQRMPTDTQYF. CDR3 DNA: TGTGCCAGCAGTGAAATGGGGGGACAGAGGATGCCCACAGATACGCAGTATTTT. This rearrangement joins TRBV6-1 to TRBJ2-3; maybe TRBD1 (7 bases). Trimming took 2 bases from V and 2 from J, leaving 20 bases between them. CDR3 length equals 18 residues. Looked up from germline, CDR1 is MNHNS and CDR2 is SASEGT.

The chain combines TRBV28 with TRBJ2-4; weak D call: TRBD1 (6 bases). The V gene's germline CDR1 is MDHEN and CDR2 SYDVKM. V was trimmed by 6 bases and J by 0 bases, leaving 12 bases between them. CDR3 size: 15 residues. CDR3 residues: CASSLGQPAKNIQYF. CDR3 sequence (DNA): TGTGCCAGCAGCCTTGGACAGCCAGCCAAAAACATTCAGTACTTC.